This T cell receptor beta chain was sequenced during a study of blood T cell repertoires in COVID-19. Study information: The United States, Italy and Spain provided the acute and convalescent COVID-19 samples. PBMCs, B-cell-depleted T cells, or T cells provided the cDNA or gDNA that made up the material.

Germline loops: CDR1 SGHRS, CDR2 YFSETQ. The CDR3 is 16 residues long. V lost 3 bases and J lost 4; bases outside the gene matches: 7. This table comes from immunoSEQ multiplex PCR, and its TCRdb copy is limited to in-frame clones, with some not included. The sample shows under 90,000 clones, over 65% of them seen only once. The source of this sequence is a man aged 50 to 59 with active or convalescent COVID-19. J is TRBJ2-3 and V is TRBV5-1; the match to TRBD2 covers 11 bases. The specimen was peripheral blood. Written as DNA, the CDR3 is TGCGCCAGCAGCTACCCGGGACTAGCGGTCGCAGATACGCAGTATTTT. It specifies CASSYPGLAVADTQYF. The full variable domain, completed using reference TRBV5-1 and TRBJ2-3, is KAGVTQTPRYLIKTRGQQVTLSCSPISGHRSVSWYQQTPGQGLQFLFEYFSETQRNKGNFPGRFSGRQFSNSRSEMNVSTLELGDSALYLCASSYPGLAVADTQYFGPGTRLTVL.